These T cell receptor beta chains were read from a single sample in a study of regulatory T cells in long-lasting Graves disease. TCRdb re-derived calls from the multiplex PCR reads in MiXCR, one entry per CDR3 protein. The table has fewer than 500,000 distinct CDR3 sequences, 15% to 20% seen once. In addition, the sample was reused for a study of T cells in Graves' hyperthyroidism and ophthalmopathy.

Sequenced material: peripheral blood mononuclear cells (PBMCs), taken at new diagnosis, from a patient treated with antithyroid drugs. These receptors came from a man in his forties with Graves disease. Each CDR3 is given with its conserved first and last residue. The D gene is left open where the match is weak. Size is omitted from some rows. Given values are once, few, many or a class for expanded clones.

CASSQRKDLQWEQFF | TRBJ2-1 | 15 | TRBV3-1 | NA | NA
CASSFIQGHGELFF | TRBJ2-2 | 14 | TRBV11-3 | NA | many
CASSLGQGAGEETQYF | TRBJ2-5 | 16 | TRBV3-1 | TRBD1 | many
CASSPSGRHPGNTIYF | TRBJ1-3 | 16 | TRBV6-1 | NA | NA
CAISEQTSNQPQHF | TRBJ1-5 | 14 | TRBV10-3 | NA | many
CAISGTGKAQYF | TRBJ2-7 | 12 | TRBV10-3 | TRBD1 | NA
CASSPPGHDTGELFF | TRBJ2-2 | 15 | TRBV5-1 | NA | few
CASSYEGGNQPQHF | TRBJ1-5 | 14 | TRBV6-5 | NA | NA
CASSLPREVSNQPQHF | TRBJ1-5 | 16 | TRBV28 | NA | many
CASSQEEQGLYEQYF | TRBJ2-7 | 15 | TRBV4-1 | NA | NA
CATSLRGVGEQFF | TRBJ2-1 | 13 | TRBV15 | TRBD2 | few
CASRIQGSGANVLTF | TRBJ2-6 | 15 | TRBV5-6 | NA | many
CSTSRQETQYF | TRBJ2-5 | 11 | TRBV20-1 | NA | NA
CASSYSQGNEQYF | TRBJ2-7 | 13 | TRBV6-5 | NA | few
CASSRRPRGLRADTQYF | TRBJ2-3 | 17 | TRBV27 | TRBD1 | many
CSARALSGRDYNEQFF | TRBJ2-1 | 16 | TRBV20-1 | TRBD2 | many
CASSYRTDTDTQYF | TRBJ2-3 | 14 | TRBV2 | NA | many
CASSNGLAEPYEQYF | TRBJ2-7 | 15 | TRBV2 | TRBD2 | many
CASGLVGGEGSTDTQYF | TRBJ2-3 | 17 | TRBV12-5 | NA | many
CASSQLQGTHNEQFF | TRBJ2-1 | 15 | TRBV5-1 | NA | NA
CASSFSGTSGRDEFF | TRBJ2-1 | 15 | TRBV27 | TRBD2 | many
CASSSTNSEVYQETQYF | TRBJ2-5 | 17 | TRBV7-2 | NA | many
CASRLRGQGLYEQYF | TRBJ2-7 | 15 | TRBV27 | TRBD1 | NA
CASSLGGFYGYTF | TRBJ1-2 | 13 | TRBV3-1 | NA | many
CATSDLPSGRVNEQFF | TRBJ2-1 | 16 | TRBV24-1 | TRBD2 | NA
CASSLYVFTEAFF | TRBJ1-1 | 13 | TRBV27 | NA | few
CSATTSGRWYEQFF | TRBJ2-1 | 14 | TRBV20-1 | TRBD2 | few
CSVGGGPGQGTEQYF | TRBJ2-7 | 15 | TRBV29-1 | TRBD1 | few
CASRSRGGTEAFF | TRBJ1-1 | 13 | TRBV12-3/TRBV12-4 | NA | many
CASSFIGATNEKLFF | TRBJ1-4 | 15 | TRBV27 | NA | few
CASSGLLGGQDTQYF | TRBJ2-3 | 15 | TRBV6-1 | TRBD2 | NA
CASSLRTGTVNNEQFF | TRBJ2-1 | 16 | TRBV7-8 | NA | NA
CARIMRGPRAKNIQYF | TRBJ2-4 | 16 | TRBV28 | NA | NA
CSATGTGKEKLFF | TRBJ1-4 | 13 | TRBV20-1 | TRBD1 | few
CAISEGAGKKGEDTEAFF | TRBJ1-1 | 18 | TRBV10-3 | NA | many
CASSLGDVNEQFF | TRBJ2-1 | 13 | TRBV7-2 | NA | many
CASRVGQGNTEAFF | TRBJ1-1 | 14 | TRBV6-1 | TRBD1 | NA
CSALSLGTSDVEQFF | TRBJ2-1 | 15 | TRBV20-1 | TRBD2 | many
CSARVRASGSLREQYF | TRBJ2-7 | 16 | TRBV20-1 | TRBD2 | few